This TCR beta chain came from a study of spatial heterogeneity in lung cancer. Study-wide background: Raw reads showed each unique TCR and UMI combination turning up more than ten times on average. Study-wide results and caveats: For expanded intratumoral alpha and beta TCRs, counts tracked tumor mutation counts.

Ten or more counts support this clonotype. Its specificity is unknown. The germline CDR1 and CDR2 sequences are SGHDN and FVKESK. V was clipped by 3 bases and J by 4 bases, with 9 bases between them. CDR3 length: 13 residues. Time point reported: sample taken at primary tumor resection. Samples came from 65 to 75 TRACERx patients with untreated early-stage lung cancer. Each TCR cDNA molecule bore a unique molecular identifier. TCRdb re-called the 5' RACE reads through MiXCR, storing one row per CDR3 protein. The top ten clones hold 21% of a sample with about 100,000 distinct CDR3 sequences, approximately 4.7% of them seen once.

The source of this sequence is a male donor with early-stage non-small cell lung cancer. The V call is TRBV14, the J call TRBJ2-5, with D hard to call. The source was lung tumor tissue, collected at surgery. The CDR3 loop reads CASSQFRGETQYF. CDR3 coding DNA: TGTGCCAGCAGCCAGTTCCGCGGAGAGACCCAGTACTTC. Based on the CDR3 plus reference TRBV14 and TRBJ2-5, the full variable domain is EAGVTQFPSHSVIEKGQTVTLRCDPISGHDNLYWYRRVMGKEIKFLLHFVKESKQDESGMPNNRFLAERTGGTYSTLKVQPAELEDSGVYFCASSQFRGETQYFGPGTRLLVL.